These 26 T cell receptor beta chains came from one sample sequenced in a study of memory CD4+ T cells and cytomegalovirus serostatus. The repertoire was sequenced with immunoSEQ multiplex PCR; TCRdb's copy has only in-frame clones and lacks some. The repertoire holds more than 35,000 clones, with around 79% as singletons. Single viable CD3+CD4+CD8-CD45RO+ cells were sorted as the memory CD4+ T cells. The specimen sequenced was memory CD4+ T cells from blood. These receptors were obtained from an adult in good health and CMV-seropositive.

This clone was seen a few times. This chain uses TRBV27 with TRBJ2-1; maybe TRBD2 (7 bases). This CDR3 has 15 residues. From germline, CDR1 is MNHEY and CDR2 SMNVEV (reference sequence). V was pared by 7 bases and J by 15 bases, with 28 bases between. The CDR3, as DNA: TGTGCCAGCACCTACAAGGGGGGGATCTCCGGGGTGTCGTTCTTC. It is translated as CASTYKGGISGVSFF.

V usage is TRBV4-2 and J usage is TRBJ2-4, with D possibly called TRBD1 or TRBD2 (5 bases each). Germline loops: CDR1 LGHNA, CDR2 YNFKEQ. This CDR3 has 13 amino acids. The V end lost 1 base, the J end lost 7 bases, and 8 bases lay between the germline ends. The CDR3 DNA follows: TGTGCCAGCAGCCAAGGAGGGACGAACATTCAGTACTTC. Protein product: CASSQGGTNIQYF.

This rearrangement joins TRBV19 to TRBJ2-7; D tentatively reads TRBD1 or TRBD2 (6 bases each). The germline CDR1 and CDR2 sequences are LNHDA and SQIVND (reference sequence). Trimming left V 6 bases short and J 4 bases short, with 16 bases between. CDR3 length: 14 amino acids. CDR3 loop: CASSRVGGGYEQYF. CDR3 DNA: TGTGCCAGTAGCCGTGTGGGGGGCGGGTACGAGCAGTACTTC.

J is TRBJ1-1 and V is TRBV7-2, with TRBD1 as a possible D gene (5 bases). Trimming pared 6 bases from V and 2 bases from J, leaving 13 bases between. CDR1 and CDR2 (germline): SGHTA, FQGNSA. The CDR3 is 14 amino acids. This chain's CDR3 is CASRETGSNTEAFF. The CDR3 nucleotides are TGTGCCAGCAGGGAAACAGGTAGCAACACTGAAGCTTTCTTT.

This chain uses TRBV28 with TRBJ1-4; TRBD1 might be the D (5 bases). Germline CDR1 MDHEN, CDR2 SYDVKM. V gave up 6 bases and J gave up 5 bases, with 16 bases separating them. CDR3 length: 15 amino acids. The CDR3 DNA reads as TGTGCCAGCAGATCCCGACAGACGATAAATGAAAAACTGTTTTTT. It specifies CASRSRQTINEKLFF.

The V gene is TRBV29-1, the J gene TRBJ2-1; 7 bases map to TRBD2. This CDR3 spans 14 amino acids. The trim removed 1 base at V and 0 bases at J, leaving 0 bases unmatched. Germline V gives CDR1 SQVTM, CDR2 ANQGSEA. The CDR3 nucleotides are TGCAGCGTTGAAGGCGGGAGCTCCTACAATGAGCAGTTCTTC. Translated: CSVEGGSSYNEQFF.

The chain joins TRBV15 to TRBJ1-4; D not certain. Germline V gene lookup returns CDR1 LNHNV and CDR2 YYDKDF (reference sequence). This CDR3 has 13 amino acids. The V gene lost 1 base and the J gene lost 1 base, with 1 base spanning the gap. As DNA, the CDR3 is TGTGCCACCAGCAGAGGAACTAATGAAAAACTGTTTTTT. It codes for CATSRGTNEKLFF.

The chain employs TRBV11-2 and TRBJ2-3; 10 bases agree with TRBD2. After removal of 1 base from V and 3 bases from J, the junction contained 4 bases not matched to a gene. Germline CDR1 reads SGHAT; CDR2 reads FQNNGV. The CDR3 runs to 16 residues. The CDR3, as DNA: TGTGCCAGCAGCTTAGCCAAGCGGGGGGGGACAGATACGCAGTATTTT. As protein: CASSLAKRGGTDTQYF.

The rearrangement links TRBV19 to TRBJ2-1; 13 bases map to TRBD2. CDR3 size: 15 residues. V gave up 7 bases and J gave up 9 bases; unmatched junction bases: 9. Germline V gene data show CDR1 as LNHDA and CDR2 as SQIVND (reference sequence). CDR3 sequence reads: CASIRTSGSSGEQFF. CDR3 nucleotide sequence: TGTGCCAGTATTAGGACTAGCGGGAGTTCGGGTGAGCAGTTCTTC.

The CDR3 protein is CASSQYIGGWQYF. The CDR3 DNA sequence: TGTGCCAGCAGCCAATACATAGGGGGATGGCAGTATTTT. This chain links TRBV7-2 with TRBJ2-3; a weak D match, TRBD1 (6 bases). CDR1 and CDR2 (germline): SGHTA, FQGNSA. This CDR3 is built from 13 residues. Trimming took off 5 bases at V and 11 bases at J, with 17 bases between the two ends. Filled out from reference TRBV7-2 and TRBJ2-3, the complete variable domain reads GAGVSQSPSNKVTEKGKDVELRCDPISGHTALYWYRQSLGQGLEFLIYFQGNSAPDKSGLPSDRFSAERTGGSVSTLTIQRTQQEDSAVYLCASSQYIGGWQYFGPGTRLTVL.

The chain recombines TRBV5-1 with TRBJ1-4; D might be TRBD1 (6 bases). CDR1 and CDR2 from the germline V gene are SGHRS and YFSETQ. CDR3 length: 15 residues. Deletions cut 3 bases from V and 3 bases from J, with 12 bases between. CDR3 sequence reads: CASSSTGLSNEKLFF. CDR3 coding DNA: TGCGCCAGCAGCTCGACAGGTTTATCTAATGAAAAACTGTTTTTT.

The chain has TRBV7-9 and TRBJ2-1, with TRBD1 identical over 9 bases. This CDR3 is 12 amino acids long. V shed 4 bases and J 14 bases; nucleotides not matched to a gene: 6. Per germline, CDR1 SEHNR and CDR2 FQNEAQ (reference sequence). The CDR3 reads CASSWGQGVKFF. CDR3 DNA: TGTGCCAGCAGCTGGGGACAGGGAGTGAAGTTCTTC.

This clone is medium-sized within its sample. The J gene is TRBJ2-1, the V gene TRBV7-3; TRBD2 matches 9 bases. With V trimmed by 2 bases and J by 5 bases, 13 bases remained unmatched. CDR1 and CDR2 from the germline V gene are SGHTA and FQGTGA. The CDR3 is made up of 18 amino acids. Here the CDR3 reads CASSLFPPAAGGNNEQFF. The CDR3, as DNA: TGTGCCAGCAGCTTATTTCCCCCAGCGGCGGGGGGGAACAATGAGCAGTTCTTC.

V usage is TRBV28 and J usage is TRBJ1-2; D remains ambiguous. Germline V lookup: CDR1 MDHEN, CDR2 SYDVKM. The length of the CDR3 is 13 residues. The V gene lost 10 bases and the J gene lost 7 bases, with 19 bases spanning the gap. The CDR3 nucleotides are TGTGCCACTCTGGGTCTCAGAGGTGTTGGCTACACCTTC. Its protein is CATLGLRGVGYTF.

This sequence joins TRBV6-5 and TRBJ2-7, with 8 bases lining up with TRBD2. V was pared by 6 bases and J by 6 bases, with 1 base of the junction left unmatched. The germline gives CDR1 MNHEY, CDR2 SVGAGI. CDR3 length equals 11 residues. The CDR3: CASSGGAEQYF. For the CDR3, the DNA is TGTGCCAGCAGCGGGGGGGCCGAGCAGTACTTC.

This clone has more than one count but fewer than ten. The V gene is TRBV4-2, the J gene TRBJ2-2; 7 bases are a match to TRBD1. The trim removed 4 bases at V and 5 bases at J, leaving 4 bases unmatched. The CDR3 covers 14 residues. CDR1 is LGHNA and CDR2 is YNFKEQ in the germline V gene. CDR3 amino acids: CASSPGTETGELFF. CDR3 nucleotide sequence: TGTGCCAGCAGCCCCGGGACAGAGACCGGGGAGCTGTTTTTT.

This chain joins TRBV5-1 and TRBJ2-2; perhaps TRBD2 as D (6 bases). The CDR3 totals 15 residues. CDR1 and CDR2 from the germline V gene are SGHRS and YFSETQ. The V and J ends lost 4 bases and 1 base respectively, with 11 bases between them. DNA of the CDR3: TGCGCCAGCAGCCGGGACTTACAGAACACCGGGGAGCTGTTTTTT. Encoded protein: CASSRDLQNTGELFF.

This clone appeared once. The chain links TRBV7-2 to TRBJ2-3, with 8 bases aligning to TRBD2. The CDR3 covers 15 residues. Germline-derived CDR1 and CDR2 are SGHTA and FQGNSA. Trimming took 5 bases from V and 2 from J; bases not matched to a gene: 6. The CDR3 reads CASSQDGGDTDTQYF. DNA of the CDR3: TGTGCCAGCAGCCAAGACGGGGGGGACACAGATACGCAGTATTTT.

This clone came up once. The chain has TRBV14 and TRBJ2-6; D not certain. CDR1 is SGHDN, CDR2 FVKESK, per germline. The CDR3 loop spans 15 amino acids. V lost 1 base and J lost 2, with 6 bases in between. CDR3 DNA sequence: TGTGCCAGCAGCCAAGCCCTCCCTGGGGCCAACGTCCTGACTTTC. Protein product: CASSQALPGANVLTF.

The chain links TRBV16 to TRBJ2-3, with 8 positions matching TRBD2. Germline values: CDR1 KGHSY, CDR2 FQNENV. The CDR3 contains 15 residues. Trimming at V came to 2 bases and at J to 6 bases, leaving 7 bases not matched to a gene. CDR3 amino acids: CASSQGRGGVDTQYF. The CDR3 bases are TGTGCCAGCAGCCAAGGTCGGGGGGGCGTCGATACGCAGTATTTT.

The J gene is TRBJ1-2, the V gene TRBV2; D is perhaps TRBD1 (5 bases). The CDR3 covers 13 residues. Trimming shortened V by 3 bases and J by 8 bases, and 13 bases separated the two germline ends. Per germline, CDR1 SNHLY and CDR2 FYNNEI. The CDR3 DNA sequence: TGTGCCAGCAGTGACCTCAGGGTATCCGGCTACACCTTC. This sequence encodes CASSDLRVSGYTF.

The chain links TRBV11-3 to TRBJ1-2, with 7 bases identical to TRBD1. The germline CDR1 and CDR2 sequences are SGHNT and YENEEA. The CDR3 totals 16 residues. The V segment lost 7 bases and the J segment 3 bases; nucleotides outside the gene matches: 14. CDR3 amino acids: CASNQRLTGKDYGYTF. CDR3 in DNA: TGTGCCAGCAACCAGAGACTGACAGGGAAGGACTATGGCTACACCTTC.

The CDR3 region has the DNA TGTGCCAGCAGCGCACTAGCGGGGGGTACCAACTACAATGAGCAGTTCTTC. It yields the protein CASSALAGGTNYNEQFF. The rearrangement uses TRBV7-9 and TRBJ2-1; 12 positions match TRBD2. J gave up 3 bases and V 5 bases, and 8 bases lay outside the gene matches. Germline V lookup: CDR1 SEHNR, CDR2 FQNEAQ (reference sequence). This CDR3 spans 17 amino acids.

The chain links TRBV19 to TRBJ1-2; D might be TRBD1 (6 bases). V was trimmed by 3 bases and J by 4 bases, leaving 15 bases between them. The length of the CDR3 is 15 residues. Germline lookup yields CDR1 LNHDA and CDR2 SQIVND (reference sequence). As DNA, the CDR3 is TGTGCCAGTAGTATTCTGGGGGCCCCATTCTATGGCTACACCTTC. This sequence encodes CASSILGAPFYGYTF.

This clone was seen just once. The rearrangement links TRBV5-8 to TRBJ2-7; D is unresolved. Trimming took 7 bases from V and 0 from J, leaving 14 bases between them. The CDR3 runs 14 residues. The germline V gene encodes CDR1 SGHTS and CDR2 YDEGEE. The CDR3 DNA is TGTGCCAGCCGATCCCGTAAGAGCTCCTACGAGCAGTACTTC. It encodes CASRSRKSSYEQYF.

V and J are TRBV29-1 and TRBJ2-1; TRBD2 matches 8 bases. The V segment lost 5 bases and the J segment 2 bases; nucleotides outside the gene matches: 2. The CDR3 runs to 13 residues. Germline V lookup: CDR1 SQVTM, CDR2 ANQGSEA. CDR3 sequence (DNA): TGCAGCGTTAGTAGCGGGGCCTACAATGAGCAGTTCTTC. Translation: CSVSSGAYNEQFF.